This T cell receptor (beta chain) came from a study of shared clonotypes between healthy human individuals. About the research overall: CD8 memory received one plate per donor, CD8 naive two, CD4 memory three and CD4 naive three. Study-wide results and caveats: Blood was the only sampled material, and tissue repertoires likely differ. Genetic and exposure-history diversity was limited by the small donor number.

CD4+ cell separation produced CD45RA+ naive and CD45RA-negative memory subsets. Sequenced by immunoSEQ multiplex PCR; TCRdb stores in-frame clones only, minus some. Among 800,000 to 1,200,000 clones listed, around 82% were seen once. This clone has a handful of counts. Antigen: not known. The CDR3 is 12 residues long. V was shortened by 1 base and J by 13 bases, with 13 bases between the two germline ends. The germline gives CDR1 MNHNS, CDR2 SASEGT. Sequencing was done on a sample of memory CD4+ T cells from PBMCs. Subset specified: CD45RA-negative fraction. This TCR was recovered from a man aged 18 to 29 in good health. Some clones in this sample may be carry-over from other donors' samples. The chain recombines TRBV6-1 with TRBJ2-5, with D unclear. CDR3: CASSEEPPTSYF. The CDR3 DNA follows: TGTGCCAGCAGTGAAGAGCCTCCCACCTCGTACTTC.